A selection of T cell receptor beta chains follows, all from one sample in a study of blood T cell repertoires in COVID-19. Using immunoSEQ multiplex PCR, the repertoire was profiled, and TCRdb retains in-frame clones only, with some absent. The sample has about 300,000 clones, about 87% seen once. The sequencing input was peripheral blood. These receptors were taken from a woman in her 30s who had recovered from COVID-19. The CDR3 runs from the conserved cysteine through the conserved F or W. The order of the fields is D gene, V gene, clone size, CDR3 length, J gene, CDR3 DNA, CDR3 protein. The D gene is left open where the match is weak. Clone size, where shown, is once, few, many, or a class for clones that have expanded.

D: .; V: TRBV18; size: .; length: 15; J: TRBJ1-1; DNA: TGTGCCAGCTCCCCCTCCAGAGGGCGGGACACTGAAGCTTTCTTT; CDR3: CASSPSRGRDTEAFF
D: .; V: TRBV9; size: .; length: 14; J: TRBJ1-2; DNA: TGTGCCAGCAGCGTAGTGGCGGGAGGGGATGGCTACACCTTC; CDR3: CASSVVAGGDGYTF
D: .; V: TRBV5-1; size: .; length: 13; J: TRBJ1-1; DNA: TGCGCCAGCAGCTGGACGGCGGGGGCTGAAGCTTTCTTT; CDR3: CASSWTAGAEAFF
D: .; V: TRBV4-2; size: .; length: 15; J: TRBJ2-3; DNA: TGTGCCAGCAGCCAAAGGAGGGGGCTGGGGGATACGCAGTATTTT; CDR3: CASSQRRGLGDTQYF
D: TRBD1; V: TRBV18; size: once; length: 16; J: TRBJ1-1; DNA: TGTGCCAGCTCACCATCCGGGACAGGGACGGGCACTGAAGCTTTCTTT; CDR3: CASSPSGTGTGTEAFF
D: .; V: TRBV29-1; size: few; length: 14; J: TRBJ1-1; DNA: TGCAGCGTGGGACTGGGGCAGGAATTCACTGAAGCTTTCTTT; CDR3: CSVGLGQEFTEAFF
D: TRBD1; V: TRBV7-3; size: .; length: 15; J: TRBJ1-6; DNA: TGTGCCAGCAGCTCAACACAGGGGGCATATTCACCCCTCCACTTT; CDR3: CASSSTQGAYSPLHF
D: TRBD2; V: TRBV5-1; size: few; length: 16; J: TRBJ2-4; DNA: TGCGCCAGCAGCACCGGACTAGCGGGGGGAAAAAACATTCAGTACTTC; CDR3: CASSTGLAGGKNIQYF
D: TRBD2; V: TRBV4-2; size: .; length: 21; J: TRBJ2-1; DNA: TGTGCCAGCAGCCCCGAACTTGGGACTAGCGTTATTATCTTCTTAGTTAATGAGCAGTTCTTC; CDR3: CASSPELGTSVIIFLVNEQFF
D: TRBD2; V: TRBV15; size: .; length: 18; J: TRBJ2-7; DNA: TGTGCCACCAGCAGAGATCCGACTAGCGGGGGCCTCCTCTCCGAGCAGTACTTC; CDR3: CATSRDPTSGGLLSEQYF
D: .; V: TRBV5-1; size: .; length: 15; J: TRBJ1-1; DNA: TGCGCCAGCAGCTTGCTGACACCCCCTGGGACTGAAGCTTTCTTT; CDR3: CASSLLTPPGTEAFF
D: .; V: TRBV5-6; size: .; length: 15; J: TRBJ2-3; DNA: TGTGCCAGCAGAGCCGCGGGGGCGGCCTTCGATACGCAGTATTTT; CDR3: CASRAAGAAFDTQYF
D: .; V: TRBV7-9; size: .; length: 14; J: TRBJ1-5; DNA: TGTGCCAGCAGCCTAGGTCCAGGGCTTCAGCCCCAGCATTTT; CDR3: CASSLGPGLQPQHF
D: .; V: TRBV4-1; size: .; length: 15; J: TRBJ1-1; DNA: TGCGCCAGCAGCCAAGATCCCCGGTCGAACACTGAAGCTTTCTTT; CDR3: CASSQDPRSNTEAFF
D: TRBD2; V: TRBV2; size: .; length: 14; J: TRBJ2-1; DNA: TGTGCCAGTATGGACGGGGGGGCCTACAATGAGCAGTTCTTC; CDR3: CASMDGGAYNEQFF
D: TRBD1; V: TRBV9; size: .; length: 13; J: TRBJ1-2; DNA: TGTGCCAGCAGCGGAAGGACAGGGCCTGGCTACACCTTC; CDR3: CASSGRTGPGYTF
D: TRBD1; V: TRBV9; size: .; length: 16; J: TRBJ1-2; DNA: TGTGCCAGCAGCGTAGTTGGGTCGACAGGGGAGTATGGCTACACCTTC; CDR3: CASSVVGSTGEYGYTF
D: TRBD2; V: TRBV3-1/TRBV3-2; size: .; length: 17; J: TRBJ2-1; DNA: TGTGCCAGCAGCCGCCTGACAGCGGGGGGTTCCTACAATGAGCAGTTCTTC; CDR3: CASSRLTAGGSYNEQFF
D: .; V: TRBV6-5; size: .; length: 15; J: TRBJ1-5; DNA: TGTGCCAGCAGGATGCTGGCCGGGGGTAATCAGCCCCAGCATTTT; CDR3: CASRMLAGGNQPQHF
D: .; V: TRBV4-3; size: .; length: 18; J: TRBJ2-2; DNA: TGCGCCAGCAGCCAAAACCCCGTTGGGGCCTCAAACACCGGGGAGCTGTTTTTT; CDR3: CASSQNPVGASNTGELFF
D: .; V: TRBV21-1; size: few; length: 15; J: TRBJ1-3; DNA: TGTGCCAGCAGCAAAGGCAGGGAAATAGGAAACACCATATATTTT; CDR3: CASSKGREIGNTIYF
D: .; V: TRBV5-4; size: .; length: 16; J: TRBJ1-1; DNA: TGTGCCAGCAGCCCTGGTGGAGGGTATACAATCGCTGAAGCTTTCTTT; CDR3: CASSPGGGYTIAEAFF
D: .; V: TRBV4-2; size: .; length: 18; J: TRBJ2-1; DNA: TGTGCCAGCAGCCAAGAAGGGGCAGGGTCATTGTTTAGGGATGAGCAGTTCTTC; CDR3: CASSQEGAGSLFRDEQFF
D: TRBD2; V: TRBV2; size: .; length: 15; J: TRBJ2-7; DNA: TGTGCCGGGGAACCCGGACTAGCGGGGGTCTACGAGCAGTACTTC; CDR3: CAGEPGLAGVYEQYF